Below are 14 T cell receptor beta chains sequenced from a single sample in a study of cytomegalovirus exposure and HLA in healthy donors. The primer mix had 60 Vbeta and 13 Jbeta primers. The assay was immunoSEQ multiplex PCR, and TCRdb's table has in-frame clones only and misses some. The sample lists over 75,000 clones, approximately 80% occurring once. Sequenced sample: PBMCs. The receptors were gathered from a man aged 30 to 45 in good health and CMV-seropositive.

This clone appeared a few times. CDR3 DNA sequence: TGTGCCAGCTCACCAGACAGGGAAGGGGATCAGCCCCAGCATTTT. This gives the protein CASSPDREGDQPQHF. The rearrangement uses TRBV18 and TRBJ1-5; 7 bases agree with TRBD1. Germline values: CDR1 KGHSH, CDR2 LQKENI. V was pared by 2 bases and J by 5 bases, with 6 bases of the junction left unmatched. The CDR3 sequence is 15 residues long.

This chain joins TRBV30 and TRBJ1-6; D call uncertain. Germline CDR1 is GTSNPN and CDR2 is SVGIG (reference sequence). The CDR3 extends over 14 amino acids. Trimming cost V 4 bases and J 0 bases, with 7 bases left between them. The CDR3 loop is CAWTASSYNSPLHF. The CDR3 region has the DNA TGTGCCTGGACTGCCAGCTCCTATAATTCACCCCTCCACTTT. The full variable domain, in which reference TRBV30 and TRBJ1-6 provide the parts outside the CDR3, is SQTIHQWPATLVQPVGSPLSLECTVEGTSNPNLYWYRQAAGRGLQLLFYSVGIGQISSEVPQNLSASRPQDRQFILSSKKLLLSDSGFYLCAWTASSYNSPLHFGNGTRLTVT.

The J gene is TRBJ2-2, the V gene TRBV5-1; D ambiguous. Germline CDR1 and CDR2: SGHRS and YFSETQ. The V and J ends lost 5 bases and 5 bases respectively, with 19 bases between them. The CDR3 runs 16 residues. The CDR3 sequence is CASSLLLGPETGELFF. The CDR3 coding sequence is TGCGCCAGCAGTTTATTGTTGGGCCCCGAAACCGGGGAGCTGTTTTTT.

The chain combines TRBV6-5 with TRBJ1-2; 7 nucleotides line up with TRBD1. Germline lookup yields CDR1 MNHEY and CDR2 SVGAGI. The ends lost 0 bases at V and 2 bases at J; junction bases unmatched: 3. The CDR3 is made up of 15 amino acids. In DNA form, the CDR3 reads TGTGCCAGCAGTTACTCTGGCAGGGGGAACTATGGCTACACCTTC. This codes for CASSYSGRGNYGYTF.

This clone was found a few times. The rearrangement uses TRBV19 and TRBJ1-5; 8 bases match TRBD1. The germline V gene encodes CDR1 LNHDA and CDR2 SQIVND (reference sequence). V was clipped by 2 bases and J by 1 base; unmatched bases: 4. The CDR3 is 16 amino acids. The CDR3 bases are TGTGCCAGTAGTATAATGGGACAGGCAAGCAATCAGCCCCAGCATTTT. It is translated as CASSIMGQASNQPQHF.

The gene calls are TRBV27 and TRBJ2-7; TRBD1 matches 8 bases. V shed 3 bases and J 2 bases; nucleotides not matched to a gene: 6. The CDR3 has 15 amino acids. The V gene's germline CDR1 is MNHEY and CDR2 SMNVEV (reference sequence). The CDR3 nucleotides read TGTGCCAGCAGTTTGGAAGGGACAGGACCCTACGAGCAGTACTTC. Translating gives CASSLEGTGPYEQYF.

As concerns this clone: This sample also contains other DNA sequences that code for the same CDR3. This chain uses TRBV10-3 with TRBJ2-7, with TRBD1 matching over 10 bases. Per the germline V gene, CDR1 is ENHRY and CDR2 is SYGVKD. The trim removed 4 bases at V and 6 bases at J, leaving 6 bases unmatched. CDR3 length equals 14 residues. CDR3 protein: CAISVRDRGSEQYF. For the CDR3, the DNA is TGTGCCATCAGTGTCCGGGACAGGGGAAGCGAGCAGTACTTC.

The genes are TRBV6-1 and TRBJ2-7; 8 bases fit TRBD2. Germline V gene sequence: CDR1 MNHNS, CDR2 SASEGT. This CDR3 is built from 13 residues. V lost 6 bases, J lost 0 bases, and 1 base stayed unmatched. CDR3 sequence reads: CASRRGGSYEQYF. CDR3 nucleotides: TGTGCCAGCAGACGGGGGGGCTCCTACGAGCAGTACTTC.

The chain couples TRBV29-1 to TRBJ2-6; 10 bases line up with TRBD1. Germline loops: CDR1 SQVTM, CDR2 ANQGSEA. Germline trimming cut 4 bases from V and 4 bases from J; bases unmatched to any gene: 4. This CDR3 is 15 amino acids long. Written as DNA, the CDR3 is TGCAGCGTTGGACAGGGGGCTACAGGGGCCAACGTCCTGACTTTC. Protein: CSVGQGATGANVLTF. Full variable domain (remainder filled in from reference TRBV29-1 and TRBJ2-6): SAVISQKPSRDICQRGTSLTIQCQVDSQVTMMFWYRQQPGQSLTLIATANQGSEATYESGFVIDKFPISRPNLTFSTLTVSNMSPEDSSIYLCSVGQGATGANVLTFGAGSRLTVL.

The gene calls are TRBV14 and TRBJ2-7; D is unresolved. The CDR3 is 12 amino acids. Germline-derived CDR1 and CDR2 are SGHDN and FVKESK. The ends were cut back, 4 bases at V and 0 bases at J, with 4 bases in the middle. The CDR3 region has the DNA TGTGCCAGCAGCCCTTCCTCCTACGAGCAGTACTTC. Its protein product is CASSPSSYEQYF.

Here the CDR3 DNA reads TGTGCCATCAGTGAGAGGCAGGACTACGAGCAGTACTTC. Its translation: CAISERQDYEQYF. This chain links TRBV10-3 with TRBJ2-7; no definite D call. The germline CDR1 and CDR2 sequences are ENHRY and SYGVKD. There are 13 residues in the CDR3. Trimming stripped 2 bases from V and 3 bases from J, with 8 bases between.

This clone was seen just once. The V and J genes are TRBV30 and TRBJ1-4; TRBD1 aligns across 9 bases. The length of the CDR3 is 17 residues. Germline V gives CDR1 GTSNPN, CDR2 SVGIG (reference sequence). V lost 4 bases to trimming and J lost 0 bases; unmatched junction nucleotides: 9. The chain's CDR3 is CAWNLGTGYPTNEKLFF. CDR3 bases: TGTGCCTGGAACCTGGGGACAGGGTATCCAACTAATGAAAAACTGTTTTTT.

The chain employs TRBV14 and TRBJ2-1; possible D gene TRBD1, 5 bases. With 4 bases removed from V and 5 bases from J, the gap between germline ends came to 15 bases. CDR3 length equals 15 residues. From germline, CDR1 is SGHDN and CDR2 FVKESK. In DNA form, the CDR3 reads TGTGCCAGCAGCCTCCTCTTATCAGGGAACAATGAGCAGTTCTTC. This gives the protein CASSLLLSGNNEQFF.

This clone came up once. The V call is TRBV2, the J call TRBJ2-2, with TRBD2 matching over 10 bases. This CDR3 region has 17 residues. Trimming at V came to 5 bases and at J to 7 bases, leaving 13 bases not matched to a gene. Per the germline V gene, CDR1 is SNHLY and CDR2 is FYNNEI. For the CDR3, the DNA is TGTGCCAGCAGTCAAGGACTAGCGGCTCTCGTTAACGGGGAGCTGTTTTTT. Amino acid sequence: CASSQGLAALVNGELFF. The whole variable domain, remainder taken from reference TRBV2 and TRBJ2-2, is EPEVTQTPSHQVTQMGQEVILRCVPISNHLYFYWYRQILGQKVEFLVSFYNNEISEKSEIFDDQFSVERPDGSNFTLKIRSTKLEDSAMYFCASSQGLAALVNGELFFGEGSRLTVL.